These T cell receptor beta chains were read from a single sample in a study of T cell responses to AZD1222 COVID-19 vaccine. Only in-frame clones appear in the TCRdb table, and some are missing; sequencing was by immunoSEQ multiplex PCR. The sample has about 180,000 clones; nearly 95% are singletons. The specimen comprised peripheral blood, sampled 28 days after the second AZD1222 dose. Receptor source: an adult who received the AZD1222 COVID-19 vaccine. Both conserved end residues are part of each CDR3. Each record gives: clone size, CDR3 length, J gene, D gene, V gene, CDR3 DNA, CDR3 protein. The D gene is left open where the match is weak. Rows may omit the clone size; those that give it use once, few, many or a size class.

>-|16|TRBJ2-3|TRBD2|TRBV3-1/TRBV3-2
TGTGCCAGCAGCCTTCGACTAGCGGGGGACACAGATACGCAGTATTTT
CASSLRLAGDTDTQYF
>-|14|TRBJ1-5|-|TRBV11-2
TGTGCCAGCAGCTTAGGGACTTGGGGTCAGCCCCAGCATTTT
CASSLGTWGQPQHF
>-|14|TRBJ1-2|-|TRBV12-1
TGTGCCAGCAGCAAATGGACAGGGCTTGGGGGCTACACCTTC
CASSKWTGLGGYTF
>-|15|TRBJ1-4|TRBD1|TRBV7-8
TGTGCCAGCAGCTTAAATGCAGGGGGGGATGAAAAACTGTTTTTT
CASSLNAGGDEKLFF
>few|15|TRBJ2-3|-|TRBV6-5
TGTGCCAGCAGCCCCCGGGATACTAGCACAGATACGCAGTATTTT
CASSPRDTSTDTQYF
>-|15|TRBJ2-3|TRBD2|TRBV29-1
TGCAGCGTCCAAGCGGGGGGAAATCCCCTTGATACGCAGTATTTT
CSVQAGGNPLDTQYF
>-|14|TRBJ1-3|-|TRBV5-4
TGTGCCAGCAGCTTCTCAGGGACTGGAAACACCATATATTTT
CASSFSGTGNTIYF
>-|14|TRBJ1-1|-|TRBV4-1
TGCGCCAGCAGCCATCAACAGAGTGGCACTGAAGCTTTCTTT
CASSHQQSGTEAFF
>-|14|TRBJ1-3|-|TRBV7-9
TGTGCCAGCAGCTTAGACTCCCCAAGGGACACCATATATTTT
CASSLDSPRDTIYF
>-|12|TRBJ2-7|-|TRBV6-6
TGTGCCAGCAGTTACTCGAGTGGGGAGCAGTACTTC
CASSYSSGEQYF
>-|13|TRBJ2-7|-|TRBV7-3
TGTGCCAGCAGCTTCGCCAACTCCTACGAGCAGTACTTC
CASSFANSYEQYF
>-|14|TRBJ1-5|-|TRBV6-5
TGTGCCAGCAGTTACTCCTCACCCAATCAGCCCCAGCATTTT
CASSYSSPNQPQHF
>-|13|TRBJ1-3|-|TRBV15
TGTGCCACCAGCAGAGGGGGAGGAAACACCATATATTTT
CATSRGGGNTIYF
>-|14|TRBJ1-6|TRBD1|TRBV13
TGTGCCAGCAGTACAGGACAGGGAGGGTCACCCCTCCACTTT
CASSTGQGGSPLHF
>-|11|TRBJ2-1|TRBD1|TRBV12-3/TRBV12-4
TGTGCCAGCAGTTTGGGACAGAGACAGTTCTTC
CASSLGQRQFF
>-|14|TRBJ2-5|-|TRBV11-3
TGTGCCAGCAGCTTAGATTCGGGCGGCGAGACCCAGTACTTC
CASSLDSGGETQYF
>-|13|TRBJ2-3|-|TRBV9
TGTGCCAGCAGTCACACTGGGGCAGATACGCAGTATTTT
CASSHTGADTQYF
>-|15|TRBJ2-1|-|TRBV2
TGTGCCAGCAGTCGGACAGAAAGCTCCTACAATGAGCAGTTCTTC
CASSRTESSYNEQFF
>-|14|TRBJ1-2|-|TRBV6-5
TGTGCCAGCAGTTCCGATGTCGGGGACTATGGCTACACCTTC
CASSSDVGDYGYTF
>-|17|TRBJ2-2|-|TRBV7-3
TGTGCCAGCAGCTTAACGCGGCAGGGCGAGTACACCGGGGAGCTGTTTTTT
CASSLTRQGEYTGELFF
>-|13|TRBJ1-5|TRBD1|TRBV6-5
TGTGCCAGCAGACGGGACAGGGATCAGCCCCAGCATTTT
CASRRDRDQPQHF
>-|18|TRBJ2-7|TRBD2|TRBV3-1/TRBV3-2
TGTGCCAGCAGCCACAACCCGGGGGGAGCGGGGAAAACCTACGAGCAGTACTTC
CASSHNPGGAGKTYEQYF
>-|13|TRBJ1-2|TRBD1|TRBV30
TGTGCCTGGGACGCGGGACAGACCTATGGCTACACCTTC
CAWDAGQTYGYTF
>-|16|TRBJ1-1|TRBD1|TRBV6-4
TGCCACCGTCGTAAGGGACAGGTCCCCATGAACACTGAAGCTTTCTTT
CHRRKGQVPMNTEAFF
>-|13|TRBJ1-2|-|TRBV7-3
TGTGCCAGCAGCCAGAGAGGAGGGTATGGCTACACCTTC
CASSQRGGYGYTF
>-|16|TRBJ2-5|-|TRBV5-5
TGTGCCAGCAGCTTGGCCTCGGGGGCCCGAAGGGAGACCCAGTACTTC
CASSLASGARRETQYF
>-|13|TRBJ1-2|-|TRBV5-1
TGCGCCAGCAGCGGCGGACGGCTCTATGGCTACACCTTC
CASSGGRLYGYTF
>-|13|TRBJ1-4|-|TRBV7-9
TGTGCCAGCAGGAGGGAGGTGGACGAAAAACTGTTTTTT
CASRREVDEKLFF
>-|15|TRBJ1-4|TRBD1|TRBV6-5
TGTGCCAGCAGATCCGGGGGACAGGGGAATGAAAAACTGTTTTTT
CASRSGGQGNEKLFF
>-|14|TRBJ2-7|-|TRBV11-2
TGTGCCAGCAGCCAGACGGGGAGCTCCTACGAGCAGTACTTC
CASSQTGSSYEQYF
>-|14|TRBJ1-2|-|TRBV2
TGTGCCAGCCGCGCCTCGGGGGAAAAGTATGGCTACACCTTC
CASRASGEKYGYTF
>-|16|TRBJ2-3|-|TRBV7-6
TGTGCCAGCAGCTTAGTGGCGGGTGTCGTAGGAGATACGCAGTATTTT
CASSLVAGVVGDTQYF
>-|13|TRBJ1-6|TRBD1|TRBV11-3
TGTGCCAGCAGCCGCACAGGGGAATCACCCCTCCACTTT
CASSRTGESPLHF
>-|12|TRBJ1-2|-|TRBV2
TGTGCCAGCAGTGACGCGGGCTATGGCTACACCTTC
CASSDAGYGYTF
>-|15|TRBJ1-3|-|TRBV6-4
TGTGCCAGCAGCCCGGGACTTTTCTCTGGAAACACCATATATTTT
CASSPGLFSGNTIYF
>once|19|TRBJ1-6|-|TRBV7-9
TGTGCCAGCAGCTTAGCGGTTCTCTCCGGTCGCTCCTATAATTCACCCCTCCACTTT
CASSLAVLSGRSYNSPLHF
>-|13|TRBJ1-5|-|TRBV11-2
TGTGCCGGCAGCTTAGGCCAGGATCAGCCCCAGCATTTT
CAGSLGQDQPQHF
>once|14|TRBJ1-4|TRBD1|TRBV7-9
TGTGCCAGCAGCCAGGACAGGGTGGAAGAAAAACTGTTTTTT
CASSQDRVEEKLFF
>-|14|TRBJ1-4|-|TRBV7-6
TGTGCCAGCAGCCCTGGACAGCTTAATGAAAAACTGTTTTTT
CASSPGQLNEKLFF
>-|14|TRBJ1-2|-|TRBV19
TGTGCCAGTAGTATGGGCAGCCGATTCTATGGCTACACCTTC
CASSMGSRFYGYTF
>once|16|TRBJ1-2|TRBD1|TRBV6-5
TGTGCCAGCAGTTCCCCCACAGGGGGCTTGGACTATGGCTACACCTTC
CASSSPTGGLDYGYTF
>-|15|TRBJ2-1|-|TRBV6-2/TRBV6-3
TGTGCCAGCAGTCCCTTCCGGGCTGCCACTAATGAGCAGTTCTTC
CASSPFRAATNEQFF
>-|14|TRBJ1-3|-|TRBV30
TGTGCCTGGAATCGCAGGGTAACTGGAAACACCATATATTTT
CAWNRRVTGNTIYF
>-|17|TRBJ2-3|-|TRBV4-3
TGCGCCAGCAGCCAAGAACCGGGACGGGGGAGAATAGATACGCAGTATTTT
CASSQEPGRGRIDTQYF
>-|15|TRBJ2-2|-|TRBV7-9
TGTGCCAGCAGCGCCTCCGGGACTCTTACCGGGGAGCTGTTTTTT
CASSASGTLTGELFF
>-|14|TRBJ2-7|-|TRBV6-1
TGTGCCAGCAGTGAAGATTATTGGGGTACCGAGCAGTACTTC
CASSEDYWGTEQYF
>-|18|TRBJ2-6|-|TRBV9
TGTGCCAGCAGCGTAGTACAGGGTACCGCTCCTGGGGCCAACGTCCTGACTTTC
CASSVVQGTAPGANVLTF
>-|13|TRBJ1-5|-|TRBV30
TGTGCCTGGAGTAAACACGGCAATCAGCCCCAGCATTTT
CAWSKHGNQPQHF
>-|13|TRBJ1-2|TRBD1|TRBV3-1/TRBV3-2
TGTGCCAGCAGCTTCCGAAGACAGGGAGGCTACACCTTC
CASSFRRQGGYTF
>-|15|TRBJ2-7|-|TRBV11-2
TGTGCCAGCAGCCCCCAGGTAAATGGAGCCTACGAGCAGTACTTC
CASSPQVNGAYEQYF
>-|15|TRBJ2-1|TRBD1|TRBV7-8
TGTGCCAGCAGCTTAGGGACAGGGTCCTACAATGAGCAGTTCTTC
CASSLGTGSYNEQFF
>-|12|TRBJ1-1|TRBD1|TRBV27
TGTGCCAGCAAGAGGGGGCAGACTGAAGCTTTCTTT
CASKRGQTEAFF
>-|14|TRBJ2-3|-|TRBV18
TGTGCCAGCTCACCACAGGAGGTCACAGATACGCAGTATTTT
CASSPQEVTDTQYF
>-|15|TRBJ1-1|-|TRBV15
TGTGCCACCAGCAGAGGGGGGACACTGAACACTGAAGCTTTCTTT
CATSRGGTLNTEAFF
>-|16|TRBJ2-6|TRBD1|TRBV5-4
TGTGCCAGCAGCCCGACAGGGTCAACCGGGGCCAACGTCCTGACTTTC
CASSPTGSTGANVLTF
>-|13|TRBJ2-6|-|TRBV11-1
TGTGCCAGCAGCTCTCACATAGGGGCAGGCCTGACTTTC
CASSSHIGAGLTF
>-|15|TRBJ2-7|TRBD2|TRBV27
TGTGCCAGCAGTGCGACTAGCGGGGGGCTCCCGGGGCAGTACTTC
CASSATSGGLPGQYF
>-|14|TRBJ2-5|TRBD1|TRBV6-5
TGTGCCAGCAGTTACGCCAGGGGGCTGGAGACCCAGTACTTC
CASSYARGLETQYF
>-|15|TRBJ1-4|-|TRBV19
TGTGCCAGTAGTCCAGGAGTAGGGGCTAATGAAAAACTGTTTTTT
CASSPGVGANEKLFF
>-|12|TRBJ1-2|TRBD1|TRBV11-1
TGTGCCAGCAGCCTAGGACCGACAGGGTACACCTTC
CASSLGPTGYTF